The subject of this entry is one T cell receptor beta chain. Sequenced by immunoSEQ multiplex PCR; TCRdb stores in-frame clones only, minus some. The data hold about 190,000 clones, with approximately 91% observed a single time. CDR3 length: 14 amino acids. Germline CDR1 SGDLS, CDR2 YYNGEE. Deletions cut 3 bases from V and 2 bases from J, with 12 bases between. This specimen belongs to a study of T cell responses to AZD1222 COVID-19 vaccine. The sequencing used peripheral blood, collected on day 0 of AZD1222 vaccination. The TCR sequence derives from an adult in good health. The chain employs TRBV9 and TRBJ2-7; no clear D. This CDR3 is CASSDTVNTYEQYF. The CDR3 nucleotides are TGTGCCAGCAGCGACACCGTAAATACCTACGAGCAGTACTTC.